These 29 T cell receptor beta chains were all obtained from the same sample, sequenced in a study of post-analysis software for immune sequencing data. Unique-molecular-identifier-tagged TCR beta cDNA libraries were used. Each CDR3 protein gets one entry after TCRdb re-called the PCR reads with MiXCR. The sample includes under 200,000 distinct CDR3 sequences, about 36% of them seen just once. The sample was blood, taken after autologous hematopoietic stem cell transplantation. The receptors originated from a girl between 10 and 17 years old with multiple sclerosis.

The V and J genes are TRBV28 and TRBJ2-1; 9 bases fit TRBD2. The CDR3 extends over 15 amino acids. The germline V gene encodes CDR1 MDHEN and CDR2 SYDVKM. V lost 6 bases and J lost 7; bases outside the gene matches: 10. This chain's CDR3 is CASSSPQAGGNEQFF. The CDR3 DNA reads TGTGCCAGCAGCAGCCCCCAAGCGGGAGGTAATGAGCAGTTCTTC.

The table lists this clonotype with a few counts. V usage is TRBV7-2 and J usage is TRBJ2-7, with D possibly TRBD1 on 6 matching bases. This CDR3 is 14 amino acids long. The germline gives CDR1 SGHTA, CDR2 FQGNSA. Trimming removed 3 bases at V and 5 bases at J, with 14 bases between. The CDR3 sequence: CASSLIVRGHEQYF. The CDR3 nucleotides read TGTGCCAGCAGCTTGATTGTCAGGGGCCACGAGCAGTACTTC.

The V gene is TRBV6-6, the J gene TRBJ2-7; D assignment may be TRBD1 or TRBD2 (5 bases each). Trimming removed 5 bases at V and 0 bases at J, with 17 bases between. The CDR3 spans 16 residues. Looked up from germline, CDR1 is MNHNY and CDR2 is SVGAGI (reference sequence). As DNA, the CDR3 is TGTGCCAGCAGTCCTCGGGTGGGACCCTTCTCCTACGAGCAGTACTTC. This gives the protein CASSPRVGPFSYEQYF.

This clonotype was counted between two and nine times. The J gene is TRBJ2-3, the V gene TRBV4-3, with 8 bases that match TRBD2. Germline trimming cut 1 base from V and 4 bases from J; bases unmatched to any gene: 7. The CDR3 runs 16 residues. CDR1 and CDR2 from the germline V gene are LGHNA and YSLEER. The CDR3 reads CASSQGLSGRADTQYF. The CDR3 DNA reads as TGCGCCAGCAGCCAAGGTCTAAGCGGGAGAGCAGATACGCAGTATTTT.

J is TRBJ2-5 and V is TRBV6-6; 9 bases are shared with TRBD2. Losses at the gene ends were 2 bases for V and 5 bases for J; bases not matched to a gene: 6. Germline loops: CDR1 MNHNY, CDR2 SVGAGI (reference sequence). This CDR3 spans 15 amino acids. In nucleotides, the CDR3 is TGTGCCAGCAGTTACATTAGCGGGAGATCTGAGACCCAGTACTTC. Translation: CASSYISGRSETQYF.

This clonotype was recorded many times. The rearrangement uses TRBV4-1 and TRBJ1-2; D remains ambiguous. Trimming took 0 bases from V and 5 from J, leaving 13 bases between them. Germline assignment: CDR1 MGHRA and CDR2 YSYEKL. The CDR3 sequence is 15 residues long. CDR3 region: CASSQDPGRAYGYTF. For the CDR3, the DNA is TGCGCCAGCAGCCAAGATCCAGGCCGGGCGTATGGCTACACCTTC.

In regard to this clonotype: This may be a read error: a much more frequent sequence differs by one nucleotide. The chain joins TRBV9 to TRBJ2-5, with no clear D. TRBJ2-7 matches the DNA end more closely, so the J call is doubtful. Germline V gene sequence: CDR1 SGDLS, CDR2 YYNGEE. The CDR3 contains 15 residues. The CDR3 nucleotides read TGTGCCAGCAGCGTTGGCGACGGTGGAGCCTGCGAGCAGTACTTC. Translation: CASSVGDGGACEQYF.

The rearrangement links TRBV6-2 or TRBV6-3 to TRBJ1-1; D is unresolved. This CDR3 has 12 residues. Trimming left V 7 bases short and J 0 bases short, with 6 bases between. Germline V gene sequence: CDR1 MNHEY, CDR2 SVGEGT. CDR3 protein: CASKTVNTEAFF. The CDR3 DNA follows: TGTGCCAGCAAGACTGTGAACACTGAAGCTTTCTTT.

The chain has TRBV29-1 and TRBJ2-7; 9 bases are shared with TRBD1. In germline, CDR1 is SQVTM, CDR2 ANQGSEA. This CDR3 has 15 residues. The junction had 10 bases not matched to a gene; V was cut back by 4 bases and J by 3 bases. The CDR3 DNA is TGCAGCGTTGTTACCGGGACAGGGAGGTTCTACGAGCAGTACTTC. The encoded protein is CSVVTGTGRFYEQYF.

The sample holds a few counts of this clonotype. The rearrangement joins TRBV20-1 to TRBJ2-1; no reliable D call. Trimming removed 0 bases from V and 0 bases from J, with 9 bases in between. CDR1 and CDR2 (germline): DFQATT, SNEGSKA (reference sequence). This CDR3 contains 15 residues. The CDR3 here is CSARDRLSSYNEQFF. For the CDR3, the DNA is TGCAGTGCTAGAGATCGGCTAAGCTCCTACAATGAGCAGTTCTTC.

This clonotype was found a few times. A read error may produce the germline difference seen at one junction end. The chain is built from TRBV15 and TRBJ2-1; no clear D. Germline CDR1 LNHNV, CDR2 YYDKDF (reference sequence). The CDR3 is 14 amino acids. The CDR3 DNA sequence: TGTGCCACCAGCAGAGCAGGAGCTTACAATGAGCGGTTCTTC. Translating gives CATSRAGAYNERFF.

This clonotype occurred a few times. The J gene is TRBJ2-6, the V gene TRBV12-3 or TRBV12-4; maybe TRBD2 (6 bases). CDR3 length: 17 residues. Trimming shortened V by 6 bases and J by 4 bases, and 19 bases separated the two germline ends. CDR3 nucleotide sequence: TGTGCCAGCAGCCCTCCGTCCGGGAGTTTCGGGGCCAACGTCCTGACTTTC. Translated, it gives CASSPPSGSFGANVLTF.

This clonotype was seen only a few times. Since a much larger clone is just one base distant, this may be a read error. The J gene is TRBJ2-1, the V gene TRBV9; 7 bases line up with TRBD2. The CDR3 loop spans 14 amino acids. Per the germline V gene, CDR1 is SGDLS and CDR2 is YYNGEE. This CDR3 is CVSSGIGSYNEQFF. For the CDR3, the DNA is TGTGTCAGCAGCGGGATAGGGTCCTACAATGAGCAGTTCTTC.

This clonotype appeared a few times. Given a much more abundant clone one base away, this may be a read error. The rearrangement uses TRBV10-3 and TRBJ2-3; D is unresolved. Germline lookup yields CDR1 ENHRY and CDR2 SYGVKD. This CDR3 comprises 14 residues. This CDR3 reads CAIRGPQEPDAQYF. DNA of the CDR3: TGTGCCATCAGGGGCCCCCAGGAACCAGATGCGCAGTATTTT.

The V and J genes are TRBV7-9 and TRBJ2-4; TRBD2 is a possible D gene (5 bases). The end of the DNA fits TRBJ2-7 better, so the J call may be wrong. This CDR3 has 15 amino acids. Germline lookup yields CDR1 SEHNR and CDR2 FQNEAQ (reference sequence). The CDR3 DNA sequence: TGTGCCAGCAGCTTATTGAGGACGGGGACCTACGAGCAGTACTTC. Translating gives CASSLLRTGTYEQYF.

The CDR3 spells CASSLSGTTSYEQYF. DNA for the CDR3: TGTGCCAGCAGCTTATCCGGGACTACATCCTACGAGCAGTACTTC. The chain combines TRBV7-2 with TRBJ2-7, with TRBD2 matching 7 bases. The junction had 5 bases not matched to a gene; V was cut back by 2 bases and J by 1 base. This CDR3 is 15 amino acids long. Germline V gene sequence: CDR1 SGHTA, CDR2 FQGNSA.

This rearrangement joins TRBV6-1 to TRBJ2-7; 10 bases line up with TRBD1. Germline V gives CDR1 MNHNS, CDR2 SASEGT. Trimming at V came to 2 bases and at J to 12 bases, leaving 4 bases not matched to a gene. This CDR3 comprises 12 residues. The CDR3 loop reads CASSESRQGAYF. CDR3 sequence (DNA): TGTGCCAGCAGTGAATCCCGACAGGGGGCGTACTTC.

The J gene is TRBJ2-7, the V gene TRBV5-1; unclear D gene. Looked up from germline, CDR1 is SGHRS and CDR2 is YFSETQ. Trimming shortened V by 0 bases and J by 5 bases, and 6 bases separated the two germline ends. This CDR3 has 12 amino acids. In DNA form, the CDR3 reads TGCGCCAGCAGCTTGGGGACCAACGAGCAGTACTTC. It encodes CASSLGTNEQYF.

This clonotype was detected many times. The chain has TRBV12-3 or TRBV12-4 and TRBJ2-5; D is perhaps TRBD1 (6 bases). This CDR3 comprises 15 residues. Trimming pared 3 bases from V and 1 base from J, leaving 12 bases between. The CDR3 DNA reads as TGTGCCAGCAGTTTGATCTGGGGGCCCCAAGAGACCCAGTACTTC. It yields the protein CASSLIWGPQETQYF.

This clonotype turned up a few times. The CDR3 here is CASSLAIVSGANVLTF. CDR3 nucleotides: TGTGCCAGCAGCTTAGCAATAGTCTCTGGGGCCAACGTCCTGACTTTC. J is TRBJ2-6 and V is TRBV7-9; D is ambiguous. Deletions cut 0 bases from V and 0 bases from J, with 6 bases between. From germline, CDR1 is SEHNR and CDR2 FQNEAQ (reference sequence). This CDR3 has 16 residues.

The CDR3 DNA sequence: TGCGCCAGCAGCTCGGGGGGGGGAAGCTCCTACGAGCAGTACTTC. Its translation is CASSSGGGSSYEQYF. The chain uses TRBV5-1 and TRBJ2-7; 8 nucleotides match TRBD2. Germline V gives CDR1 SGHRS, CDR2 YFSETQ. V lost 3 bases to trimming and J lost 0 bases; unmatched junction nucleotides: 5. This CDR3 is 15 amino acids long.

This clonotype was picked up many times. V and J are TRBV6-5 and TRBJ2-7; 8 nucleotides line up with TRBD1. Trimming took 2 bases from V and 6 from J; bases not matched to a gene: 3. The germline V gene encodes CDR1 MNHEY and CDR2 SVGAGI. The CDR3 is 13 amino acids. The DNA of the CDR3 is TGTGCCAGCAGTTACGGACAGGGCATCGAGCAGTACTTC. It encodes CASSYGQGIEQYF.

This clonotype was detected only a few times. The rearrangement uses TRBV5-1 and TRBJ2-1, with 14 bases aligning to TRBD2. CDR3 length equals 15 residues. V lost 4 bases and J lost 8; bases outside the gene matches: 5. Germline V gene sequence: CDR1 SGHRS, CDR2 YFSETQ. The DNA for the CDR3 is TGCGCCAGCAGCCTGGGACTAGCGGGAGTAGATGAGCAGTTCTTC. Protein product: CASSLGLAGVDEQFF.

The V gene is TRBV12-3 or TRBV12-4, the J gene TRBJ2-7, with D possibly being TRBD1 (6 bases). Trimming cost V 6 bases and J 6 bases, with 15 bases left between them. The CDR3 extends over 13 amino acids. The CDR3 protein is CASSTTGFGEQYF. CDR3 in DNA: TGTGCCAGCAGCACTACAGGGTTCGGCGAGCAGTACTTC.

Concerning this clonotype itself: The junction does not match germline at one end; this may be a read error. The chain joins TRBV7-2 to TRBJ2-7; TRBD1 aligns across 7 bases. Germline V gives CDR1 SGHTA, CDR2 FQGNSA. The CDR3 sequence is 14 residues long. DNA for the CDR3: TGTGCCCGCAGCTCGGACAGGCAGTCCTACGAGCAGTACTTC. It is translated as CARSSDRQSYEQYF.

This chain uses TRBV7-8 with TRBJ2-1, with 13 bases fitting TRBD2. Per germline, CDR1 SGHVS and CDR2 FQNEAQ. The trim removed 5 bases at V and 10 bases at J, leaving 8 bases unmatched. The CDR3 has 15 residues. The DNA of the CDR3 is TGTGCCAGCAGCCGGACTAGCGGGAGAGGATGGGAGCAGTTCTTC. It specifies CASSRTSGRGWEQFF.

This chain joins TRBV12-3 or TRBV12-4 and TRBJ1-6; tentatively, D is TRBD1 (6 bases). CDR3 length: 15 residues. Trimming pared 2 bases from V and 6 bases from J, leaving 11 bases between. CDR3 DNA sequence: TGTGCCAGCAGTTTATCGGGGGCGCGTAATTCACCCCTCCACTTT. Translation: CASSLSGARNSPLHF.

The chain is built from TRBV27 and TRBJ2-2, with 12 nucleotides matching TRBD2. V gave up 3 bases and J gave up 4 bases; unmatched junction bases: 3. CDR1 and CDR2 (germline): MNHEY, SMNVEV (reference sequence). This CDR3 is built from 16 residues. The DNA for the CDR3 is TGTGCCAGCAGTTTGGGACTAGCGGGCCCCACCGGGGAGCTGTTTTTT. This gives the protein CASSLGLAGPTGELFF.

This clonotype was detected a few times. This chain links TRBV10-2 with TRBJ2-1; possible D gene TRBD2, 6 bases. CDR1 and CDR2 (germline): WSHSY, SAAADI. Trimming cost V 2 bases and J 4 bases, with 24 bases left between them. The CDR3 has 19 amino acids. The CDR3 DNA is TGCGCCAGCAGTGAGCACGAATGGGGACTCACCTCAAGGTACAATGAGCAGTTCTTC. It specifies CASSEHEWGLTSRYNEQFF.